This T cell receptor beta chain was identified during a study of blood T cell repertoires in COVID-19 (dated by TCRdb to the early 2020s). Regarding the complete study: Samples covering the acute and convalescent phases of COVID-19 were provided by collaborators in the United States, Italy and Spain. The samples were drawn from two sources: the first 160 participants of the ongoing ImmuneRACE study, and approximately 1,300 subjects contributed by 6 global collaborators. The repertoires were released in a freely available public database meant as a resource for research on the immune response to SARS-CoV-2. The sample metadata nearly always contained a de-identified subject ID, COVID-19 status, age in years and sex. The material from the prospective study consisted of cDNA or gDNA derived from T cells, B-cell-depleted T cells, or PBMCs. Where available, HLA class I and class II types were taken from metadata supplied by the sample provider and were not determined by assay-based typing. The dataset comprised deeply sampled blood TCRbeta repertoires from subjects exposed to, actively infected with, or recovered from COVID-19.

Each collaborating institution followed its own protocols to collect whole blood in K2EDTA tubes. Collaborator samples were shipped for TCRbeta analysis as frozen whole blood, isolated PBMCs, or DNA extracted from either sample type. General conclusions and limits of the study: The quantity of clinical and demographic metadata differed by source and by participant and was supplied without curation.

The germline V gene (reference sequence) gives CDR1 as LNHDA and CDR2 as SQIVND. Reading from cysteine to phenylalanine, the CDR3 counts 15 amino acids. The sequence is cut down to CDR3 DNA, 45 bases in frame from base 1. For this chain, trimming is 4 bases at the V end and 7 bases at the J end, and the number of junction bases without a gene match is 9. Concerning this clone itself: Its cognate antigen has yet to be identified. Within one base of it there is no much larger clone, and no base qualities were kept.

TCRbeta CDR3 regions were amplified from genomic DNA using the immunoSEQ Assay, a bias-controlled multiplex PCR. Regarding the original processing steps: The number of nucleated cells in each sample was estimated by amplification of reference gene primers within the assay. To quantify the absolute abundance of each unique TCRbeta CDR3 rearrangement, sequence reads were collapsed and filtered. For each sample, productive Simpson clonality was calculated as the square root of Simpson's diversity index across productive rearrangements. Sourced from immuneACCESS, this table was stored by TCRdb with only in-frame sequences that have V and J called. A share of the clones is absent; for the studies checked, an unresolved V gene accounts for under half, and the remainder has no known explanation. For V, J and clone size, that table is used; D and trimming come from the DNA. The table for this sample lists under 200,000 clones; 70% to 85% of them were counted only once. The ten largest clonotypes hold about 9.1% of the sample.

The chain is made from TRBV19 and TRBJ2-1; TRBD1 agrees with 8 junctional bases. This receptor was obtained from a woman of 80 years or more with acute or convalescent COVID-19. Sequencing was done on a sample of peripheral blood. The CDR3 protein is CASSKQGVPGNEQFF. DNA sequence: TGTGCCAGTAGTAAACAGGGGGTTCCCGGTAATGAGCAGTTCTTC.